What follows are 21 T cell receptor beta chains derived from one specimen sequenced in a study of blood T cell repertoires in COVID-19. Profiled with immunoSEQ multiplex PCR; TCRdb holds only in-frame clones, not every one. The sample consists of some 200,000 clones, 87% of them appearing once. The source material was peripheral blood. The origin of the receptors is a man younger than 35 with active or convalescent COVID-19.

The chain recombines TRBV6-2 or TRBV6-3 with TRBJ1-2; 9 positions match TRBD1. V was pared by 4 bases and J by 14 bases, with 17 bases of the junction left unmatched. Germline CDR1 is MNHEY and CDR2 is SVGEGT. CDR3 length: 15 residues. The CDR3 is CASSSTGQGLYTWTF. CDR3 coding DNA: TGTGCCAGCAGTTCCACGGGACAGGGATTATACACGTGGACCTTC.

This clone occurred once. This chain connects TRBV6-1 to TRBJ1-2, with no clear D. Germline-derived CDR1 and CDR2 are MNHNS and SASEGT. This CDR3 region has 16 residues. Trimming took off 4 bases at V and 0 bases at J, with 15 bases between the two ends. The DNA of the CDR3 is TGTGCCAGCAGTGGCGGGGTTATGTGGGCTAACTATGGCTACACCTTC. As protein: CASSGGVMWANYGYTF.

DNA of the CDR3: TGTGCCAGCAGCTTCGGCCTAGCCCCAGATACGCAGTATTTT. Translated, it gives CASSFGLAPDTQYF. The V and J genes are TRBV7-9 and TRBJ2-3; tentative D call: TRBD2 (5 bases). The CDR3 runs to 14 residues. Trimming shortened V by 3 bases and J by 4 bases, and 11 bases separated the two germline ends. Germline CDR1 is SEHNR and CDR2 is FQNEAQ (reference sequence).

The chain combines TRBV7-3 with TRBJ2-2, with 16 bases that match TRBD2. Germline V gene data show CDR1 as SGHTA and CDR2 as FQGTGA. This CDR3 has 16 residues. V shed 3 bases, J shed 5 bases, and the junction held 0 bases outside the gene matches. The CDR3 sequence: CASSLGLAGGTGELFF. The CDR3 region has the DNA TGTGCCAGCAGCTTGGGACTAGCGGGAGGGACCGGGGAGCTGTTTTTT.

J is TRBJ1-1 and V is TRBV27, with D possibly being TRBD1 (6 bases). This CDR3 has 14 residues. Germline CDR1 reads MNHEY; CDR2 reads SMNVEV (reference sequence). The V and J ends lost 3 bases and 3 bases respectively, with 11 bases between them. This CDR3 reads CASSLGAGDTEAFF. The CDR3 DNA reads as TGTGCCAGCAGTTTGGGGGCCGGGGACACTGAAGCTTTCTTT.

The chain combines TRBV11-2 with TRBJ1-6; D gene unclear. This CDR3 has 14 amino acids. Per the germline V gene, CDR1 is SGHAT and CDR2 is FQNNGV. The V end lost 1 base, the J end lost 9 bases, and 10 bases lay between the germline ends. This chain's CDR3 is CASSLVLQASPLHF. In DNA form, the CDR3 reads TGTGCCAGCAGCTTAGTACTGCAGGCTTCACCCCTCCACTTT.

The rearrangement links TRBV6-6 to TRBJ1-1; D perhaps matches TRBD1 (6 bases). The V end was cut by 5 bases, the J end by 2 bases, with 12 bases between. Germline loops: CDR1 MNHNY, CDR2 SVGAGI (reference sequence). The CDR3 has 14 amino acids. CDR3 DNA sequence: TGTGCCAGCAGTCCCGGGACATATAACACTGAAGCTTTCTTT. Protein sequence: CASSPGTYNTEAFF.

The chain combines TRBV6-5 with TRBJ2-1; TRBD1 might be the D (6 bases). The length of the CDR3 is 15 residues. CDR1 and CDR2 (germline): MNHEY, SVGAGI. The ends were cut back, 4 bases at V and 5 bases at J, with 15 bases in the middle. This CDR3 reads CASSSPGQPDNEQFF. The CDR3 region has the DNA TGTGCCAGCAGTTCCCCGGGACAACCCGACAATGAGCAGTTCTTC.

The CDR3 DNA reads as TGTGCCAGCTCACCACCGGGACAGGGAAACTATGGCTACACCTTC. As protein: CASSPPGQGNYGYTF. V is TRBV18 and J is TRBJ1-2; 9 nucleotides agree with TRBD1. The CDR3 totals 15 residues. The J segment lost 2 bases and the V segment lost 0 bases, leaving 1 base of the junction unmatched. Germline V lookup: CDR1 KGHSH, CDR2 LQKENI.

The chain couples TRBV6-5 to TRBJ1-2; D is unresolved. The CDR3 totals 14 residues. Germline V gives CDR1 MNHEY, CDR2 SVGAGI. Trimming removed 1 base from V and 6 bases from J, with 12 bases in between. Here the CDR3 DNA reads TGTGCCAGCAGTTACTATGGCGGGCCGAATGGCTACACCTTC. Its translation is CASSYYGGPNGYTF.

The genes are TRBV27 and TRBJ2-7; D is unresolved. The germline gives CDR1 MNHEY, CDR2 SMNVEV (reference sequence). The CDR3 is 12 amino acids. V gave up 4 bases and J gave up 2 bases, with 6 bases separating them. CDR3 residues: CASSSATYEQYF. The CDR3 DNA sequence: TGTGCCAGCAGTTCCGCGACCTACGAGCAGTACTTC.

This CDR3 reads CASSRDLASYEQYV. The CDR3 DNA follows: TGTGCCAGCAGCCGGGACCTAGCGTCCTACGAGCAGTACGTC. The gene calls are TRBV9 and TRBJ2-7, with a possible D match to TRBD2 (6 bases). Germline V CDR1 and CDR2: SGDLS, YYNGEE. The ends were cut back, 4 bases at V and 1 base at J, with 12 bases in the middle. There are 14 residues in the CDR3.

This chain links TRBV9 with TRBJ2-3, with 11 bases aligning to TRBD1. J gave up 2 bases and V 4 bases, and 6 bases lay outside the gene matches. The CDR3 has 16 residues. Germline V gives CDR1 SGDLS, CDR2 YYNGEE. CDR3 protein: CASSLGQGDITDTQYF. The CDR3 DNA reads TGTGCCAGCAGCCTGGGACAGGGGGACATCACAGATACGCAGTATTTT.

This chain uses TRBV19 with TRBJ1-4, with 7 bases that match TRBD1. CDR3 length equals 14 residues. CDR1 and CDR2 from the germline V gene are LNHDA and SQIVND (reference sequence). Trimming at V came to 5 bases and at J to 7 bases, leaving 7 bases not matched to a gene. The CDR3 spells CASSPRQGGEKLFF. DNA of the CDR3: TGTGCCAGTAGTCCACGACAGGGTGGTGAAAAACTGTTTTTT.

CDR3 bases: TGCGCCAGCAGACCCGACAGGGACGGTGGGGCTTTCTTT. This encodes CASRPDRDGGAFF. This sequence joins TRBV5-1 and TRBJ1-1; 7 bases align to TRBD1. After removal of 5 bases from V and 11 bases from J, the junction contained 12 bases not matched to a gene. This CDR3 has 13 amino acids. Germline-derived CDR1 and CDR2 are SGHRS and YFSETQ.

The genes are TRBV7-9 and TRBJ1-1; D is unresolved. The CDR3 covers 13 residues. The ends were cut back, 6 bases at V and 2 bases at J, with 10 bases in the middle. Germline CDR1 and CDR2: SEHNR and FQNEAQ (reference sequence). CDR3 region: CASRPTVNTEAFF. In nucleotides, the CDR3 is TGTGCCAGCAGACCCACAGTAAACACTGAAGCTTTCTTT.

V gene TRBV15 combines with J gene TRBJ1-5; 9 bases match TRBD1. Trimming took 1 base from V and 5 from J; bases not matched to a gene: 9. CDR1 is LNHNV and CDR2 is YYDKDF in the germline V gene (reference sequence). This CDR3 is 17 amino acids long. The DNA of the CDR3 is TGTGCCACCAGCAGAGGAGGGGGGACAGGGTCGGATCAGCCCCAGCATTTT. It translates to CATSRGGGTGSDQPQHF.

The chain links TRBV7-6 to TRBJ2-1; TRBD2 agrees at 9 bases. The CDR3 is 16 amino acids. Germline CDR1 reads SGHVS; CDR2 reads FNYEAQ. The trim removed 0 bases at V and 6 bases at J, leaving 6 bases unmatched. The CDR3 nucleotides are TGTGCCAGCAGCTTAGCAGCGGGGGGCCTAGGCAATGAGCAGTTCTTC. It encodes CASSLAAGGLGNEQFF. Supplemented by reference TRBV7-6 and TRBJ2-1, the full variable domain reads GAGVSQSPRYKVTKRGQDVALRCDPISGHVSLYWYRQALGQGPEFLTYFNYEAQQDKSGLPNDRFSAERPEGSISTLTIQRTEQRDSAMYRCASSLAAGGLGNEQFFGPGTRLTVL.

The chain recombines TRBV11-3 with TRBJ2-1; 7 bases fit TRBD1. Germline V gene sequence: CDR1 SGHNT, CDR2 YENEEA. Trimming took 8 bases from V and 5 from J; bases not matched to a gene: 6. The CDR3 covers 13 residues. CDR3 loop: CASARTGNNEQFF. CDR3 nucleotide sequence: TGTGCCAGCGCCCGGACAGGAAACAATGAGCAGTTCTTC.

This chain links TRBV11-1 with TRBJ2-1; tentatively, D is TRBD2 (5 bases). The germline gives CDR1 SGHAT, CDR2 FQDESV (reference sequence). Trimming pared 5 bases from V and 0 bases from J, leaving 14 bases between. This CDR3 is 16 amino acids long. The CDR3 nucleotides read TGTGCCAGCAGCCCTAAGCTGGGGAGCTCCTACAATGAGCAGTTCTTC. Residues: CASSPKLGSSYNEQFF.

The chain is built from TRBV29-1 and TRBJ1-1; D is undetermined. This CDR3 is built from 15 residues. V gave up 3 bases and J gave up 4 bases, with 18 bases separating them. CDR1 is SQVTM and CDR2 is ANQGSEA in the germline V gene. CDR3 residues: CSVDGGAGLFTEAFF. As DNA, the CDR3 is TGCAGCGTTGATGGAGGAGCAGGCCTGTTCACTGAAGCTTTCTTT.